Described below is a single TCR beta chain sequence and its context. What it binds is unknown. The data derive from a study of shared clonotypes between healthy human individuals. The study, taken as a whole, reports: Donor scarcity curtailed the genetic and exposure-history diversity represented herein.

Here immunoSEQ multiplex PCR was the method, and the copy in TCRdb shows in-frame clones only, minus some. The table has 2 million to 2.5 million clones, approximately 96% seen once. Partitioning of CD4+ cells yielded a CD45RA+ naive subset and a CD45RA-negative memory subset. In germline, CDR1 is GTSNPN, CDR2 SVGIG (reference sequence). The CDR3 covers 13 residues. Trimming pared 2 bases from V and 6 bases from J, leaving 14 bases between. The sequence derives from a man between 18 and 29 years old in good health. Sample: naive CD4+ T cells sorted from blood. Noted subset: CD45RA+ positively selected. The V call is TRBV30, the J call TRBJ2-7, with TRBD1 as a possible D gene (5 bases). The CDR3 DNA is TGTGCCTGGAGTATCCGCCGACAGACCGAGCAGTACTTC. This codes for CAWSIRRQTEQYF.